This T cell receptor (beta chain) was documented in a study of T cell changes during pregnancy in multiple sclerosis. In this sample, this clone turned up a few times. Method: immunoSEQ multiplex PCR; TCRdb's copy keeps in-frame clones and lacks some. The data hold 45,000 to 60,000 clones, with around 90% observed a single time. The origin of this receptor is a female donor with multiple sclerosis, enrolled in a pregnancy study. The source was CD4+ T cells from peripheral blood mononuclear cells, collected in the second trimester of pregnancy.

For the CDR3, the DNA is TGCGCCAGCAGCGGGACAATCCCTGGGACTGAAGCTTTCTTT. Translation gives CASSGTIPGTEAFF. The chain has TRBV10-1 and TRBJ1-1; D perhaps matches TRBD1 (6 bases). Trimming stripped 6 bases from V and 5 bases from J, with 16 bases between. Per germline, CDR1 WNHNN and CDR2 SYGVQD (reference sequence). The length of the CDR3 is 14 residues.